This TCR beta chain comes out of a study of T cell changes during pregnancy in multiple sclerosis. The data were produced by immunoSEQ multiplex PCR, yet TCRdb's version contains in-frame clones alone and is incomplete. The repertoire holds about 93,000 clones, with around 92% as singletons. The sample here was peripheral blood, taken after pregnancy. This receptor was identified in a female donor with multiple sclerosis, enrolled in a pregnancy study.

CDR3 in amino acids: CASSYRGRDYGYTF. CDR3 nucleotide sequence: TGTGCCAGCAGTTACCGAGGCAGAGACTATGGCTACACCTTC. The rearrangement links TRBV6-5 to TRBJ1-2; no firm D call. The germline V gene has CDR1 MNHEY and CDR2 SVGAGI. V lost 2 bases and J lost 3, with 10 bases in between. The CDR3 spans 14 residues.